The 8 T cell receptor beta chains reported below all come from one sample, sequenced in a study of blood T cell repertoires in COVID-19. Sequencing used immunoSEQ multiplex PCR; TCRdb keeps in-frame clones, though not all of them. The repertoire consists of over 200,000 clones, with more than 80% occurring once and the leading ten covering around 9.2%. Sequenced input: PBMCs or T cells enriched from blood (not recorded which). The receptors were sampled from a man aged 35 to 55 who had recovered from COVID-19.

The chain employs TRBV9 and TRBJ2-6, with TRBD1 matching over 8 bases. This CDR3 contains 20 residues. J lost 0 bases, V lost 3 bases, and 14 bases had no gene match. Germline loops: CDR1 SGDLS, CDR2 YYNGEE. CDR3 nucleotides: TGTGCCAGCAGCGCCGCAAGCAGGGGACAGGTTACCTCTGGGGCCAACGTCCTGACTTTC. It yields the protein CASSAASRGQVTSGANVLTF.

V usage is TRBV5-5 and J usage is TRBJ2-7; D is unresolved. The germline gives CDR1 SGHKS, CDR2 YYEKEE (reference sequence). With 2 bases removed from V and 2 bases from J, the gap between germline ends came to 11 bases. CDR3 length equals 14 residues. CDR3 sequence (DNA): TGTGCCAGCAGCTTACCAGGCTCCCCCTACGAGCAGTACTTC. It yields the protein CASSLPGSPYEQYF.

The genes are TRBV9 and TRBJ2-4, with TRBD1 identical over 7 bases. Trimming took 4 bases from V and 8 from J; bases not matched to a gene: 12. The CDR3 is 15 residues long. CDR1 and CDR2 (germline): SGDLS, YYNGEE. The CDR3 nucleotides read TGTGCCAGCAGCTCCACAGGGGAATTGGATTACATTCAGTACTTC. Translating it yields CASSSTGELDYIQYF. The whole variable domain, filled in from reference TRBV9 and TRBJ2-4, reads DSGVTQTPKHLITATGQRVTLRCSPRSGDLSVYWYQQSLDQGLQFLIQYYNGEERAKGNILERFSAQQFPDLHSELNLSSLELGDSALYFCASSSTGELDYIQYFGAGTRLSVL.

This chain joins TRBV6-5 and TRBJ1-4; perhaps TRBD1 as D (5 bases). The germline V gene encodes CDR1 MNHEY and CDR2 SVGAGI. V was clipped by 2 bases and J by 8 bases, with 12 bases between them. This CDR3 is 14 amino acids long. CDR3 in amino acids: CASSYAGTSEKLFF. The CDR3 DNA reads as TGTGCCAGCAGTTACGCAGGGACTTCAGAAAAACTGTTTTTT.

J is TRBJ1-5 and V is TRBV21-1; the DNA was not used to check the table's D call, TRBD1. TRBV21-1 corresponds to a pseudogene. CDR3 length equals 15 residues. DNA for the CDR3: TGTGCCAGCAGGGGGATGGGACAGGGGGATCAGCCCCAGCATTTT. It specifies CASRGMGQGDQPQHF.

The CDR3 DNA follows: TGTGCCAGCAGCCCGAAACTATCCCGGGAAGAGCAGTACTTC. Translating it yields CASSPKLSREEQYF. The genes are TRBV5-4 and TRBJ2-7, with D possibly TRBD2 on 5 matching bases. The CDR3 runs 14 residues. With 4 bases removed from V and 7 bases from J, the gap between germline ends came to 18 bases. The germline gives CDR1 SGHNT, CDR2 YYREEE (reference sequence).

The J gene is TRBJ1-2, the V gene TRBV24-1, with 8 bases lining up with TRBD1. The CDR3 length is 13 residues. The junction had 0 bases not matched to a gene; V was cut back by 4 bases and J by 3 bases. Germline CDR1 and CDR2: KGHDR and SFDVKD. The CDR3 nucleotides read TGTGCCACCAGTGAGGACAGGGACTATGGCTACACCTTC. It codes for CATSEDRDYGYTF.

The chain combines TRBV7-2 with TRBJ1-2, with TRBD1 identical over 9 bases. Germline V gives CDR1 SGHTA, CDR2 FQGNSA. The CDR3 sequence is 15 residues long. V lost 3 bases, J lost 4 bases, and 6 bases stayed unmatched. CDR3 loop: CASSLARDRVYGYTF. As DNA, the CDR3 is TGTGCCAGCAGCTTGGCCCGGGACAGGGTCTATGGCTACACCTTC.